The next 24 T cell receptor beta chains were all read from a single sample in a study of T cells after yellow fever vaccination. TCRdb used MiXCR to reprocess the 5' RACE reads, holding one entry per CDR3 protein. The profile shows 300,000 to 350,000 distinct CDR3 sequences, under 5% of them singletons. The specimen comprised PBMCs, sampled 5 days after the yellow fever booster vaccination. All receptors derive from a young man who received the YFV17D yellow fever vaccine.

This clonotype was counted between two and nine times. This chain joins TRBV11-2 and TRBJ2-7; 14 bases map to TRBD2. The V gene end was trimmed by 3 bases and the J gene end by 2 bases; junction bases not matched to a gene: 0. This CDR3 contains 15 residues. Germline V gene data show CDR1 as SGHAT and CDR2 as FQNNGV. The CDR3 nucleotides are TGTGCCAGCAGCTTGGGACTAGCGGGGGCCTACGAGCAGTACGTC. It specifies CASSLGLAGAYEQYV.

The J gene is TRBJ1-6, the V gene TRBV28; D uncertain. There are 15 residues in the CDR3. Per germline, CDR1 MDHEN and CDR2 SYDVKM. Trimming left V 5 bases short and J 4 bases short, with 12 bases between. DNA for the CDR3: TGTGCCAGCAGTAGTCCCACAATTTATAATTCACCCCTCCACTTT. Translation gives CASSSPTIYNSPLHF.

This clonotype was observed a few times. The rearrangement links TRBV5-1 to TRBJ2-5; 9 bases fit TRBD1. This CDR3 is built from 14 residues. Germline CDR1 SGHRS, CDR2 YFSETQ. V lost 4 bases to trimming and J lost 5 bases; unmatched junction nucleotides: 6. The DNA of the CDR3 is TGCGCCAGCAGCCCGGGCGACAGGGGGGAGACCCAGTACTTC. Its protein product is CASSPGDRGETQYF.

This clonotype was picked up a small number of times. V gene TRBV20-1 combines with J gene TRBJ1-1, with 10 nucleotides matching TRBD1. In germline, CDR1 is DFQATT, CDR2 SNEGSKA (reference sequence). The length of the CDR3 is 13 residues. The V gene end was trimmed by 6 bases and the J gene end by 5 bases; junction bases not matched to a gene: 6. The CDR3 reads CSATDRGQTEAFF. The CDR3, as DNA: TGCAGTGCCACTGACAGGGGGCAAACTGAAGCTTTCTTT.

This clonotype was found many times. The V and J genes are TRBV13 and TRBJ1-1; D remains unclear. In germline, CDR1 is PRHDT, CDR2 FYEKMQ (reference sequence). V was clipped by 2 bases and J by 5 bases, with 9 bases between them. The CDR3 is 13 amino acids. The CDR3, as DNA: TGTGCCAGCAGCTTATCAGGCCAAACTGAAGCTTTCTTT. Amino acid sequence: CASSLSGQTEAFF.

This clonotype has at least ten counts. This chain joins TRBV4-2 and TRBJ2-3; D is perhaps TRBD1 (6 bases). V lost 4 bases and J 3 bases, leaving 11 bases between the germline ends. Germline V gene lookup returns CDR1 LGHNA and CDR2 YNFKEQ. This CDR3 contains 14 residues. This CDR3 reads CASSPLQGTDTQYF. Here the CDR3 DNA reads TGTGCCAGCAGCCCGCTACAGGGTACAGATACGCAGTATTTT.

This clonotype was seen a few times. The chain has TRBV6-5 and TRBJ2-5, with a weak D call TRBD2 (5 bases). The CDR3 covers 21 residues. V lost 0 bases and J 0 bases, leaving 26 bases between the germline ends. Germline loops: CDR1 MNHEY, CDR2 SVGAGI. The CDR3 sequence: CASSYSKVARSMNVDQETQYF. The CDR3 DNA reads as TGTGCCAGCAGTTACTCGAAGGTAGCGAGGAGCATGAACGTCGACCAAGAGACCCAGTACTTC.

The chain joins TRBV5-1 to TRBJ2-2; the D gene is possibly TRBD1 (6 bases). CDR3 length equals 14 residues. V gave up 0 bases and J gave up 10 bases, with 13 bases separating them. Germline CDR1 SGHRS, CDR2 YFSETQ. The CDR3 DNA is TGCGCCAGCAGCTTGGCATCAGGGGTTAAGGAGCTGTTTTTT. Translated, it gives CASSLASGVKELFF.

The chain is built from TRBV10-3 and TRBJ2-1; no reliable D call. Trimming cost V 1 base and J 5 bases, with 6 bases left between them. This CDR3 contains 13 residues. Germline V gives CDR1 ENHRY, CDR2 SYGVKD. The CDR3 loop reads CAISELKNNEQFF. CDR3 coding DNA: TGTGCCATCAGTGAGTTGAAGAACAATGAGCAGTTCTTC.

This clonotype was detected only a few times. This chain links TRBV5-1 with TRBJ2-1, with 9 bases identical to TRBD2. The germline CDR1 and CDR2 sequences are SGHRS and YFSETQ. The CDR3 runs to 15 residues. V trimming: 3 bases; J trimming: 5 bases; junction bases outside the gene matches: 6. In DNA, the CDR3 is TGCGCCAGCAGCTCCGGGACTAGCACCAACAATGAGCAGTTCTTC. The encoded protein is CASSSGTSTNNEQFF.

This clonotype has only a few counts. The CDR3 DNA reads TGTGCCAGCAGCTTAGCGTCAGAAGACGATAACAATGAGCAGTTCTTC. It is translated as CASSLASEDDNNEQFF. The chain carries TRBV7-9 and TRBJ2-1; no clear D. Trimming cost V 0 bases and J 5 bases, with 14 bases left between them. The CDR3 is made up of 16 amino acids. The V gene's germline CDR1 is SEHNR and CDR2 FQNEAQ (reference sequence). The variable domain in full, with the rest retrieved from reference TRBV7-9 and TRBJ2-1, is DTGVSQNPRHKITKRGQNVTFRCDPISEHNRLYWYRQTLGQGPEFLTYFQNEAQLEKSRLLSDRFSAERPKGSFSTLEIQRTEQGDSAMYLCASSLASEDDNNEQFFGPGTRLTVL.

The chain uses TRBV5-1 and TRBJ2-6; D not certain. The length of the CDR3 is 17 residues. Trimming took off 7 bases at V and 0 bases at J, with 17 bases between the two ends. CDR1 is SGHRS, CDR2 YFSETQ, per germline. CDR3 bases: TGCGCCAGCGGACCCCTACGCGATGGCTCTGGGGCCAACGTCCTGACTTTC. This translates into CASGPLRDGSGANVLTF.

A remark on this clonotype: One end of the junction fails to match germline, which may point to a read error. This chain joins TRBV29-1 and TRBJ2-1; tentative D call: TRBD1 (6 bases). The CDR3 is 11 residues long. Germline values: CDR1 SQVTM, CDR2 ANQGSEA. CDR3 amino acids: CSVEEGGTAGF. DNA of the CDR3: TGCAGCGTTGAAGAAGGGGGAACCGCAGGGTTC.

The rearrangement links TRBV18 to TRBJ2-3, with D perhaps TRBD1 or TRBD2 (5 bases each). The CDR3 is 15 amino acids. The germline V and J ends were trimmed by 2 bases and 8 bases, with 17 bases remaining between them. CDR1 is KGHSH and CDR2 is LQKENI in the germline V gene. The CDR3 bases are TGTGCCAGCTCACCAGAGGCGGTCGGGGCGGGTACGCAGTATTTT. Translation: CASSPEAVGAGTQYF.

This clonotype was detected many times. The chain uses TRBV11-2 and TRBJ1-1; perhaps TRBD1 as D (5 bases). The V gene's germline CDR1 is SGHAT and CDR2 FQNNGV. Trimming removed 1 base from V and 10 bases from J, with 13 bases in between. This CDR3 spans 13 amino acids. The CDR3 DNA follows: TGTGCCAGCAGCTTAGGAAGGGACCGTAGAGCTTTCTTT. Translating gives CASSLGRDRRAFF.

The rearrangement joins TRBV4-3 to TRBJ2-1; D is undetermined. Trimming took off 2 bases at V and 0 bases at J, with 8 bases between the two ends. The CDR3 sequence is 15 residues long. Germline-derived CDR1 and CDR2 are LGHNA and YSLEER. CDR3 DNA: TGCGCCAGCAGCCAAAGCCATAGCTCCTACAATGAGCAGTTCTTC. The encoded protein is CASSQSHSSYNEQFF.

The chain combines TRBV4-1 with TRBJ2-7; 7 nucleotides line up with TRBD1. CDR3 size: 15 residues. After removal of 3 bases from V and 0 bases from J, the junction contained 5 bases not matched to a gene. CDR1 and CDR2 from the germline V gene are MGHRA and YSYEKL. CDR3 in amino acids: CASSQGRGSSYEQYV. The CDR3 DNA reads TGCGCCAGCAGCCAGGGCAGGGGGAGCTCCTACGAGCAGTACGTC.

This clonotype was seen a handful of times. The chain recombines TRBV5-4 with TRBJ2-7, with D maybe TRBD2 (6 bases). Per germline, CDR1 SGHNT and CDR2 YYREEE (reference sequence). Trimming stripped 2 bases from V and 5 bases from J, with 14 bases between. The CDR3 is made up of 14 amino acids. The CDR3 nucleotides are TGTGCCAGCAGCTTTCGTGGAGGGGCAGACGAGCAGTACGTC. Translated: CASSFRGGADEQYV.

The genes are TRBV15 and TRBJ1-3; no clear D. CDR3 length: 17 amino acids. Trimming shortened V by 0 bases and J by 0 bases, and 12 bases separated the two germline ends. The germline gives CDR1 LNHNV, CDR2 YYDKDF (reference sequence). CDR3 amino acids: CATSRDIQPVSGNTIYF. The CDR3 DNA sequence: TGTGCCACCAGCAGAGATATTCAGCCCGTCTCTGGAAACACCATATATTTT.

This clonotype was counted ten times or more. The rearrangement joins TRBV20-1 to TRBJ2-5, with D perhaps matching TRBD2 (7 bases). Between the trimmed V and J ends, which lost 1 base and 5 bases, there was a span of 14 bases. Germline-derived CDR1 and CDR2 are DFQATT and SNEGSKA (reference sequence). This CDR3 comprises 14 residues. This CDR3 is CSARGGGGLETQYF. CDR3 bases: TGCAGTGCTAGAGGGGGAGGGGGTCTGGAGACCCAGTACTTC.

In its sample, this clonotype was seen many times. The rearrangement links TRBV9 to TRBJ1-1, with unresolved D. V gave up 0 bases and J gave up 0 bases, with 6 bases separating them. Germline CDR1 and CDR2: SGDLS and YYNGEE. There are 14 residues in the CDR3. The CDR3: CASSVAPMNTEAFF. The DNA for the CDR3 is TGTGCCAGCAGCGTAGCACCCATGAACACTGAAGCTTTCTTT.

This clonotype was counted only a few times. V usage is TRBV5-1 and J usage is TRBJ2-5, with 13 bases that match TRBD2. The V and J ends lost 2 bases and 4 bases, in that order; junction bases with no gene match: 5. This CDR3 contains 16 residues. Germline V lookup: CDR1 SGHRS, CDR2 YFSETQ. This CDR3 reads CASSFGLAGVIETQYF. The CDR3 DNA sequence: TGCGCCAGCAGCTTCGGACTAGCGGGGGTTATAGAGACCCAGTACTTC. The whole variable domain, remainder taken from reference TRBV5-1 and TRBJ2-5, is KAGVTQTPRYLIKTRGQQVTLSCSPISGHRSVSWYQQTPGQGLQFLFEYFSETQRNKGNFPGRFSGRQFSNSRSEMNVSTLELGDSALYLCASSFGLAGVIETQYFGPGTRLLVL.

The sample holds many counts of this clonotype. The V and J genes are TRBV12-3 or TRBV12-4 and TRBJ1-4; no definite D call. CDR3 size: 12 residues. V lost 2 bases to trimming and J lost 8 bases, with 6 bases between them. As DNA, the CDR3 is TGTGCCAGCAGTTTAAGGTCCGAAAAACTGTTTTTT. Translated: CASSLRSEKLFF.

The sample holds a few counts of this clonotype. The chain carries TRBV5-1 and TRBJ2-1, with a possible D match to TRBD1 (6 bases). Germline CDR1 reads SGHRS; CDR2 reads YFSETQ. The CDR3 length is 14 residues. V lost 5 bases and J 7 bases, leaving 16 bases between the germline ends. The CDR3 loop is CASRAIGQGNEQFF. CDR3 DNA sequence: TGCGCCAGCAGGGCGATAGGGCAGGGGAATGAGCAGTTCTTC.